Presented here are 21 T cell receptor beta chains from one specimen sequenced in a study of OX40 agonist ivuxolimab in advanced cancers. The library was produced with the immunoSEQ multiplex PCR assay. This immuneACCESS table, as held by TCRdb, lists in-frame sequences with V and J called but not all clones. Of the missing ones, under half trace to an unresolved V gene in checked studies; the others have no known cause. The sample table holds roughly 67,000 clones, of which around 93% were seen once. The ten top clones hold around an eighth of the sample. The sequenced sample was CD4+ or CD8+ T cells sorted from blood, obtained in a trial of the OX40 agonist ivuxolimab. The receptors shown here come from an adult with an advanced solid tumor such as melanoma, head and neck, liver or kidney cancer.

In the case of this clone: A junction end diverges from the germline sequence, so it may reflect a read error. The V call is TRBV7-9, the J call TRBJ1-1; maybe TRBD1 (6 bases). The CDR3 consists of 16 residues. The germline V gene has CDR1 SEHNR and CDR2 FQNEAQ (reference sequence). The DNA for the CDR3 is TGTGCCAGCAGCATAGCGGGACGGGGGCTGAACACTGAAGCTTTCTTT. Translated: CASSIAGRGLNTEAFF.

The chain combines TRBV11-2 with TRBJ1-3; a possible D gene is TRBD1 (6 bases). Per germline, CDR1 SGHAT and CDR2 FQNNGV. This CDR3 is built from 15 residues. V dropped 2 bases and J dropped 0 bases, with 8 bases sitting between them. CDR3 in amino acids: CASSLLGGSGNTIYF. The CDR3 DNA is TGTGCCAGCAGCTTATTAGGGGGCTCTGGAAACACCATATATTTT.

The chain uses TRBV6-6 and TRBJ1-5; 7 bases map to TRBD1. The germline V gene encodes CDR1 MNHNY and CDR2 SVGAGI (reference sequence). The V segment lost 5 bases and the J segment 1 base; nucleotides outside the gene matches: 5. CDR3 length: 15 amino acids. The CDR3 sequence is CASSPRGSSNQPQHF. CDR3 DNA sequence: TGTGCCAGCAGTCCCAGGGGGTCAAGCAATCAGCCCCAGCATTTT.

This clone was seen a single time. The chain employs TRBV7-9 and TRBJ2-7; D is unclear. Germline-derived CDR1 and CDR2 are SEHNR and FQNEAQ (reference sequence). V dropped 0 bases and J dropped 5 bases, with 5 bases sitting between them. The CDR3 has 12 amino acids. CDR3 DNA: TGTGCCAGCAGCTTAGCGCTCAACGAGCAGTACTTC. This encodes CASSLALNEQYF.

The DNA for the CDR3 is TGTGCCAGCAGTTACATGAGACTAGCGGCGGACAATGAGCAGTTCTTC. Its translation is CASSYMRLAADNEQFF. The chain uses TRBV27 and TRBJ2-1; 9 nucleotides align to TRBD2. From germline, CDR1 is MNHEY and CDR2 SMNVEV (reference sequence). V shed 4 bases and J 5 bases; nucleotides not matched to a gene: 9. CDR3 length equals 16 residues.

The chain couples TRBV4-1 to TRBJ2-7; D remains unclear. Germline V lookup: CDR1 MGHRA, CDR2 YSYEKL. CDR3 length: 15 residues. Trimming stripped 0 bases from V and 3 bases from J, with 12 bases between. In DNA form, the CDR3 reads TGCGCCAGCAGCCAAGATTTTACTACCTACTACGAGCAGTACTTC. This encodes CASSQDFTTYYEQYF.

The V and J genes are TRBV4-1 and TRBJ2-7, with D possibly being TRBD2 (6 bases). The CDR3 is made up of 15 amino acids. Trimming took 2 bases from V and 7 from J, leaving 18 bases between them. Germline-derived CDR1 and CDR2 are MGHRA and YSYEKL. CDR3 in amino acids: CASSQMSGLRGEQYF. The CDR3 DNA sequence: TGCGCCAGCAGCCAAATGAGCGGGCTCCGAGGAGAGCAGTACTTC.

As regards this clone: In the same sample, other DNA sequences code for this CDR3. The J gene is TRBJ1-1, the V gene TRBV5-6; no clear D gene. The germline V gene has CDR1 SGHDT and CDR2 YYEEEE. V lost 0 bases and J lost 1, with 4 bases in between. The CDR3 contains 13 residues. The CDR3 reads CASSLGGNTEAFF. DNA of the CDR3: TGTGCCAGCAGCTTGGGCGGGAACACTGAAGCTTTCTTT.

This clone was found a few times. The identical CDR3 is also encoded by other nucleotide sequences in the sample. The rearrangement uses TRBV5-1 and TRBJ1-4, with TRBD1 identical over 7 bases. Germline V CDR1 and CDR2: SGHRS, YFSETQ. With 0 bases clipped from V and 8 bases from J, the junction kept 4 bases outside the gene matches. The CDR3 is made up of 14 amino acids. The CDR3 DNA follows: TGCGCCAGCAGCTTGGGACAGGGCAGGGAAAAACTGTTTTTT. Protein sequence: CASSLGQGREKLFF.

The CDR3 DNA reads TGTGCCAGCAGTGAAGCGCTTGGCAGCTCCTACGAGCAGTACTTC. It translates to CASSEALGSSYEQYF. The rearrangement joins TRBV2 to TRBJ2-7; no definite D call. CDR1 is SNHLY, CDR2 FYNNEI, per germline. The CDR3 spans 15 residues. V gave up 0 bases and J gave up 0 bases, with 9 bases separating them.

This sequence joins TRBV9 and TRBJ2-2, with D tentatively TRBD1 (5 bases). V shed 4 bases and J shed 0 bases, with 16 bases lying between them. There are 17 residues in the CDR3. The germline V gene has CDR1 SGDLS and CDR2 YYNGEE. The CDR3: CASSPIPGRANTGELFF. The CDR3 region has the DNA TGTGCCAGCAGCCCTATTCCTGGCAGGGCGAACACCGGGGAGCTGTTTTTT.

This rearrangement joins TRBV7-6 to TRBJ2-1; TRBD2 might be the D (6 bases). Germline values: CDR1 SGHVS, CDR2 FNYEAQ. V gave up 2 bases and J gave up 7 bases, with 9 bases separating them. The CDR3 is made up of 13 amino acids. Here the CDR3 reads CASSLFRGNEQFF. The DNA of the CDR3 is TGTGCCAGCAGCTTATTCCGGGGGAATGAGCAGTTCTTC.

J is TRBJ1-1 and V is TRBV7-9; 9 bases agree with TRBD1. This CDR3 spans 14 amino acids. Trimming removed 5 bases from V and 6 bases from J; junction bases left unmatched: 7. The germline gives CDR1 SEHNR, CDR2 FQNEAQ (reference sequence). The DNA for the CDR3 is TGTGCCAGCAGCGAGACGGACAGGGGCGCTGAAGCTTTCTTT. Translated, it gives CASSETDRGAEAFF.

The chain recombines TRBV10-2 with TRBJ2-1; 14 bases are shared with TRBD2. The V gene end was trimmed by 4 bases and the J gene end by 8 bases; junction bases not matched to a gene: 4. Germline loops: CDR1 WSHSY, CDR2 SAAADI. The CDR3 totals 15 residues. The CDR3 protein is CASSGTSGGLYEQFF. The CDR3 DNA is TGCGCCAGCAGTGGGACTAGCGGGGGGTTGTATGAGCAGTTCTTC.

The chain combines TRBV9 with TRBJ1-3; D gene ambiguous. Germline lookup yields CDR1 SGDLS and CDR2 YYNGEE. The ends were cut back, 4 bases at V and 0 bases at J, with 11 bases in the middle. The CDR3 contains 15 residues. CDR3 in amino acids: CASSPTGYSGNTIYF. CDR3 DNA sequence: TGTGCCAGCAGCCCCACCGGGTACTCTGGAAACACCATATATTTT.

V usage is TRBV4-1 and J usage is TRBJ1-1; possible D gene TRBD1, 6 bases. V dropped 4 bases and J dropped 1 base, with 10 bases sitting between them. Germline CDR1 MGHRA, CDR2 YSYEKL. This CDR3 has 14 residues. Here the CDR3 reads CASSRGTRNTEAFF. The CDR3 DNA reads TGCGCCAGCAGCCGGGGGACAAGGAACACTGAAGCTTTCTTT.

The V call is TRBV5-6, the J call TRBJ2-2; TRBD1 matches 8 bases. The ends lost 3 bases at V and 0 bases at J; junction bases unmatched: 7. Germline CDR1 and CDR2: SGHDT and YYEEEE. The CDR3 consists of 17 residues. CDR3: CASSWRQGLANTGELFF. In DNA, the CDR3 is TGTGCCAGCAGCTGGAGACAGGGGCTTGCGAACACCGGGGAGCTGTTTTTT.

The V call is TRBV9, the J call TRBJ2-5; perhaps TRBD1 as D (5 bases). Germline CDR1 SGDLS, CDR2 YYNGEE. The CDR3 runs 14 residues. Trimming took 3 bases from V and 5 from J, leaving 14 bases between them. This CDR3 reads CASSAPGIRETQYF. The CDR3 region has the DNA TGTGCCAGCAGCGCCCCAGGGATCCGGGAGACCCAGTACTTC.

This rearrangement joins TRBV7-9 to TRBJ2-1, with 14 bases that match TRBD2. The CDR3 runs to 16 residues. Trimming at V came to 7 bases and at J to 4 bases, leaving 6 bases not matched to a gene. The germline V gene has CDR1 SEHNR and CDR2 FQNEAQ (reference sequence). The CDR3 bases are TGTGCCAGCACGGGGACTAGCGGGAGCCAATACAATGAGCAGTTCTTC. Its translation: CASTGTSGSQYNEQFF.

The chain uses TRBV7-9 and TRBJ1-4; no clear D. This CDR3 has 12 residues. Germline-derived CDR1 and CDR2 are SEHNR and FQNEAQ (reference sequence). V was clipped by 1 base and J by 5 bases, with 2 bases between them. Here the CDR3 DNA reads TGTGCCAGCAGCTTAGACAATGAAAAACTGTTTTTT. Protein sequence: CASSLDNEKLFF.

V usage is TRBV5-1 and J usage is TRBJ2-7; 8 bases are shared with TRBD1. Unmatched junction bases numbered 0, after V lost 3 bases and J lost 1 base. Germline V gene data show CDR1 as SGHRS and CDR2 as YFSETQ. The CDR3 extends over 13 amino acids. The DNA of the CDR3 is TGCGCCAGCAGCTGGACAGGGTCCTACGAGCAGTACTTC. Translated: CASSWTGSYEQYF. Full variable domain (remainder filled in from reference TRBV5-1 and TRBJ2-7): KAGVTQTPRYLIKTRGQQVTLSCSPISGHRSVSWYQQTPGQGLQFLFEYFSETQRNKGNFPGRFSGRQFSNSRSEMNVSTLELGDSALYLCASSWTGSYEQYFGPGTRLTVT.